This T cell receptor (beta chain) originates from a study of human T cells and chemical hapten exposure. Study summary: The sensitizer, 2% DPC, was used on about 2 cm by about 2 cm of upper inner arm skin.

There are a few counts of this clonotype. Described time point: patch test 2, 6 weeks after DPC sensitization. Treatment given: therapeutic diphenylcyclopropenone sensitization with weekly scalp DPC. Staff drew blood before applying each patch test. TCRdb re-analysed the RACE reads in MiXCR, keeping a single row per CDR3 protein. In the table there are roughly 140,000 distinct CDR3 sequences, 10% to 15% of which are singletons. The sample in question was whole blood, obtained in connection with sensitization to the hapten diphenylcyclopropenone (DPC). This clonotype was sampled from a woman in her fifties or sixties with alopecia areata. Some clones in this sample may be carry-over from other donors' samples.

CDR3 in amino acids: CAWSMGGDTQYF. CDR3 DNA sequence: TGTGCCTGGAGTATGGGTGGTGATACGCAGTATTTT. V gene TRBV30 combines with J gene TRBJ2-3, with unresolved D. In germline, CDR1 is GTSNPN, CDR2 SVGIG (reference sequence). This CDR3 contains 12 residues. Trimming cost V 2 bases and J 6 bases, with 9 bases left between them.